The clone carrying this T cell receptor beta chain has ten or more counts. Its antigen is currently unknown. Sample time point: persistent/refractory GD, antithyroid drugs over 5 years with positive TRAb. The TCR library was made from RNA that had been extracted from PBMCs in TRIzol. Tubes containing EDTA received around 9.5 milliliters of drawn peripheral blood. The sample is drawn from a study of regulatory T cells in long-lasting Graves disease. Study summary: Positive TSH receptor antibodies alongside over 5 years of antithyroid drugs were what marked Graves' disease as persistent.

Arm-PCR with iRepertoire HTBI primers amplified the CDR3 regions for these TCR beta libraries. TCRdb analysed the multiplex PCR reads with MiXCR anew, one entry per CDR3 protein. Of about 420,000 distinct CDR3 sequences listed, around a quarter are singletons. Study results and caveats: Those with persistent Graves' had less TCR diversity than newly diagnosed patients.

This TCR was recovered from a female donor with Graves disease. The material sequenced was peripheral blood mononuclear cells (PBMCs), taken when the disease was refractory, from a patient treated with antithyroid drugs.

CDR3: CAIRGLAAGELFF. CDR3 DNA: TGTGCCATCAGGGGACTAGCTGCCGGGGAGCTGTTTTTT. V usage is TRBV10-3 and J usage is TRBJ2-2; 9 nucleotides align to TRBD2. Per the germline V gene, CDR1 is ENHRY and CDR2 is SYGVKD. The length of the CDR3 is 13 residues. Losses at the gene ends were 6 bases for V and 6 bases for J; bases not matched to a gene: 2.